This entry features one T cell receptor beta chain sequence. No antigen is known for it. The source of the sample is a study of T-cell reconstitution after alpha-beta-depleted transplantation in children. Study-wide results and limits: From newly produced T cells came most of the T-cell counts and diversity one year after transplant. Alpha-beta T cells present about two months after transplant were reported to originate from several hundred expanded graft clones.

With 1 base clipped from V and 5 bases from J, the junction kept 7 bases outside the gene matches. The CDR3 is 15 residues long. CDR1 SSHAT and CDR2 FNYEAQ come from the germline V gene (reference sequence). It was with unique molecular identifiers that the TCRbeta library was prepared. TCRdb reprocessed the PCR reads with MiXCR, giving one entry per CDR3 protein. The table records about 580,000 distinct CDR3 sequences, around 23% of them present only once. This clonotype was obtained from a boy under two years old who had a stem cell transplant for acute myeloid leukemia, so the T cells may come from the graft donor. This chain connects TRBV7-7 to TRBJ2-5, with 7 bases identical to TRBD2. Sequences were derived from PBMCs, mostly from graft donor cells, sampled 360 days after TCRalphabeta/CD19-depleted stem cell transplant. Here the CDR3 DNA reads TGTGCCAGCAGCTTAGGTACAGCGGGACGGGAGACCCAGTACTTC. It codes for CASSLGTAGRETQYF.